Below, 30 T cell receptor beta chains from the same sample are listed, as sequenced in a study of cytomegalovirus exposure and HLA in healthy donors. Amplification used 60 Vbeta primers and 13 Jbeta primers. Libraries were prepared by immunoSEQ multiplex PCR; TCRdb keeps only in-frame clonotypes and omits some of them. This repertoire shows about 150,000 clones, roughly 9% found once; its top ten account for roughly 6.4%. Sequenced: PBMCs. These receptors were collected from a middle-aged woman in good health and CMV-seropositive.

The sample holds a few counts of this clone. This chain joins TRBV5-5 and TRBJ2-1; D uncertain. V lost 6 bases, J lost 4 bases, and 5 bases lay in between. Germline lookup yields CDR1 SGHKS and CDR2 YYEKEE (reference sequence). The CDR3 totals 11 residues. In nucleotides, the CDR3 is TGTGCCAGCACCGGTTACAATGAGCAGTTCTTC. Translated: CASTGYNEQFF. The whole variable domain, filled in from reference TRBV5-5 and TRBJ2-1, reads DAGVTQSPTHLIKTRGQQVTLRCSPISGHKSVSWYQQVLGQGPQFIFQYYEKEERGRGNFPDRFSARQFPNYSSELNVNALLLGDSALYLCASTGYNEQFFGPGTRLTVL.

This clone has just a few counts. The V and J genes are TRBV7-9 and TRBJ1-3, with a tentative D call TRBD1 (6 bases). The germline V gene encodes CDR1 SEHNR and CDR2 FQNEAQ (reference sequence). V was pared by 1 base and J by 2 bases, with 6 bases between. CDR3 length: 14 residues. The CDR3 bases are TGTGCCAGCAGCTTAGGACAGGCTGGAAACACCATATATTTT. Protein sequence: CASSLGQAGNTIYF. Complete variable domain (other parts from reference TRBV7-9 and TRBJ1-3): DTGVSQNPRHKITKRGQNVTFRCDPISEHNRLYWYRQTLGQGPEFLTYFQNEAQLEKSRLLSDRFSAERPKGSFSTLEIQRTEQGDSAMYLCASSLGQAGNTIYFGEGSWLTVV.

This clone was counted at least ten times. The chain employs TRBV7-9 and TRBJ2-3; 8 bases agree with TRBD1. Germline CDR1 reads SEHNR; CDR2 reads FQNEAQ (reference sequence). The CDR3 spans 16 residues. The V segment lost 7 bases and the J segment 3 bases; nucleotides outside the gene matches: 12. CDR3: CASNLQVTGETDTQYF. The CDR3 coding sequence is TGTGCCAGCAACCTCCAAGTGACAGGGGAAACAGATACGCAGTATTTT.

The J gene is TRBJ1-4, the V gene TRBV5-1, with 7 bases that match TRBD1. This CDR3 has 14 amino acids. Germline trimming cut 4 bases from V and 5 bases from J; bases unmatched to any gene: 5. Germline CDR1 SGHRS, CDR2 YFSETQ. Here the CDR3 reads CASSPGTENEKLFF. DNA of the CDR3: TGCGCCAGCAGCCCAGGGACAGAGAATGAAAAACTGTTTTTT.

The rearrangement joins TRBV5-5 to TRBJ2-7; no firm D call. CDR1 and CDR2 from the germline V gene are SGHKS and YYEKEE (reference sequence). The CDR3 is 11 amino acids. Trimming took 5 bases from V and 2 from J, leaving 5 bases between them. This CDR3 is CASSLAYEQYF. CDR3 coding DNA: TGTGCCAGCAGTCTCGCCTACGAGCAGTACTTC.

The CDR3 here is CASTRTTGGAGRAFF. The CDR3 nucleotides read TGTGCCAGCACCCGGACGACAGGGGGCGCGGGACGAGCTTTCTTT. V and J are TRBV6-5 and TRBJ1-1; 10 bases agree with TRBD1. The CDR3 sequence is 15 residues long. Germline trimming cut 7 bases from V and 10 bases from J; bases unmatched to any gene: 15. CDR1 is MNHEY, CDR2 SVGAGI, per germline.

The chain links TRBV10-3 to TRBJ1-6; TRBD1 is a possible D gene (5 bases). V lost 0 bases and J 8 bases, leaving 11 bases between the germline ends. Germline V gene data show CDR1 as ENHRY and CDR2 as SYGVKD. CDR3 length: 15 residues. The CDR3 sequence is CAISESTWGDSPLHF. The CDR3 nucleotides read TGTGCCATCAGTGAGTCGACTTGGGGCGATTCACCCCTCCACTTT.

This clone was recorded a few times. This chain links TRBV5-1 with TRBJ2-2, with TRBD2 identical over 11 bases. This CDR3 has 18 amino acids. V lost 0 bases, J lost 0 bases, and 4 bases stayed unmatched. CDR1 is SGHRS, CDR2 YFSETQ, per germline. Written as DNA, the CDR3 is TGCGCCAGCAGCTTGGAACTAGCGGGGGCTACGAACACCGGGGAGCTGTTTTTT. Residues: CASSLELAGATNTGELFF.

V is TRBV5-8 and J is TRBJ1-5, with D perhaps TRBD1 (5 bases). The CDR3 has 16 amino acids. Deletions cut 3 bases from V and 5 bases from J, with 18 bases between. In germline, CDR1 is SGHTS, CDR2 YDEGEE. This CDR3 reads CASSSFAGIGDQPQHF. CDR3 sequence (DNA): TGTGCCAGCAGCTCGTTTGCAGGGATAGGTGATCAGCCCCAGCATTTT. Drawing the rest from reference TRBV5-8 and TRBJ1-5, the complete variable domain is EAGVTQSPTHLIKTRGQQATLRCSPISGHTSVYWYQQALGLGLQFLLWYDEGEERNRGNFPPRFSGRQFPNYSSELNVNALELEDSALYLCASSSFAGIGDQPQHFGDGTRLSIL.

The CDR3 sequence is CASSGAFSTGELFF. DNA of the CDR3: TGTGCCAGTAGTGGTGCTTTTAGCACCGGGGAGCTGTTTTTT. The genes are TRBV19 and TRBJ2-2; D not resolved. Trimming took 5 bases from V and 4 from J, leaving 11 bases between them. CDR1 LNHDA and CDR2 SQIVND come from the germline V gene (reference sequence). The CDR3 loop spans 14 amino acids.

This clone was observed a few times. DNA of the CDR3: TGTGCCAGCAGTTTATTCGGGGTTGGTGGCTACACCTTC. This codes for CASSLFGVGGYTF. The rearrangement uses TRBV27 and TRBJ1-2, with D uncertain. V dropped 1 base and J dropped 7 bases, with 10 bases sitting between them. Germline lookup yields CDR1 MNHEY and CDR2 SMNVEV (reference sequence). This CDR3 is built from 13 residues.

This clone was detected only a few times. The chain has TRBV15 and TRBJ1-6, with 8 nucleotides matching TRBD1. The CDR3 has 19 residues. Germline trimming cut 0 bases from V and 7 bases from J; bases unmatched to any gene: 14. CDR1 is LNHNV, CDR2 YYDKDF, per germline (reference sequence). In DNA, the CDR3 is TGTGCCACCAGCAGAGATAGGGCAGGGGGCGAGCCGAGGAATTCACCCCTCCACTTT. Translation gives CATSRDRAGGEPRNSPLHF.

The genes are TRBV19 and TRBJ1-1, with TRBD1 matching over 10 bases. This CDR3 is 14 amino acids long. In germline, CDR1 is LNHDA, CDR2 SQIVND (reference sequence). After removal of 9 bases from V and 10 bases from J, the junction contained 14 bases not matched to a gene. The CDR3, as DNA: TGTGCCAGCGAGATGCGCGACAGGGGGCGGAGAGCTTTCTTT. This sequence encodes CASEMRDRGRRAFF.

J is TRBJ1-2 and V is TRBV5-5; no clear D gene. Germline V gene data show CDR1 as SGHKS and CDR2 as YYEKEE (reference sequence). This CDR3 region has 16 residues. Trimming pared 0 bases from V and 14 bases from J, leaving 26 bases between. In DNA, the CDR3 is TGTGCCAGCAGCTTGGTCCCCGAGGCAGAAACCTATGGGTTGACCTTC. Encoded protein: CASSLVPEAETYGLTF.

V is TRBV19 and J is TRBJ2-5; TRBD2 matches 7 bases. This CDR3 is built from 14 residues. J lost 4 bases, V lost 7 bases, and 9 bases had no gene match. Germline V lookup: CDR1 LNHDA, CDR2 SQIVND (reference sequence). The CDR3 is CASTPGGGRETQYF. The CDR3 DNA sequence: TGTGCCAGTACCCCTGGCGGGGGACGAGAGACCCAGTACTTC.

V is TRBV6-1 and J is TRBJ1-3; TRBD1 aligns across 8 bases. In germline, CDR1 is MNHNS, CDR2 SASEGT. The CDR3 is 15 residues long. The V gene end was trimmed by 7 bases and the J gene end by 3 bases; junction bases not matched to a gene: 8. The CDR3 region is CASTVQGARGNTIYF. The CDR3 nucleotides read TGTGCCAGCACTGTCCAGGGGGCGCGTGGAAACACCATATATTTT.

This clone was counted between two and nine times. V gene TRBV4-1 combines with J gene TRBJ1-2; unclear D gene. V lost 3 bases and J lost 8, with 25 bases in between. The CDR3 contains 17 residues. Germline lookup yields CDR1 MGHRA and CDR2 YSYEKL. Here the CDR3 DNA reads TGCGCCAGCAGCCACCCCATGGGAGACCATTCCTCCGGGGGCTACACCTTC. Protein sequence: CASSHPMGDHSSGGYTF.

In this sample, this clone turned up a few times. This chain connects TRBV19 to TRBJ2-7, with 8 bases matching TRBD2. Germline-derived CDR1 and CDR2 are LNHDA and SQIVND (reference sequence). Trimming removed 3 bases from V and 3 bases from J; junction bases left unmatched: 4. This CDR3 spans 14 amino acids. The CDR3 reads CASSITSGDYEQYF. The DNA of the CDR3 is TGTGCCAGTAGTATCACTAGCGGAGACTACGAGCAGTACTTC.

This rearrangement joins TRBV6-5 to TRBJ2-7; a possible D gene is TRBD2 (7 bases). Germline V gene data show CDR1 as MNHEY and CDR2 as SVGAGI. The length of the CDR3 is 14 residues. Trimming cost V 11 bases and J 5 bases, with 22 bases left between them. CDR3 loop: CASRGLAEVDEQYF. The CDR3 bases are TGTGCCTCCCGGGGGCTAGCGGAAGTAGACGAGCAGTACTTC.

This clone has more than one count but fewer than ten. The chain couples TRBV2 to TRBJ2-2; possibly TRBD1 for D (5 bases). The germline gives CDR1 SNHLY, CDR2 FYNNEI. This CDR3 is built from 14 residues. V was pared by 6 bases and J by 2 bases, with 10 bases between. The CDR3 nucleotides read TGTGCCAGCAGAAAGACAGACAACACCGGGGAGCTGTTTTTT. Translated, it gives CASRKTDNTGELFF.

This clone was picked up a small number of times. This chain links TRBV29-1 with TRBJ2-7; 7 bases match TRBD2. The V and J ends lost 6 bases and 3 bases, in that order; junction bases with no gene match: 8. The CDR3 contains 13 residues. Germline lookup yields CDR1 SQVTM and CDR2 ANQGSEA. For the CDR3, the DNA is TGCAGCGTAGGAAGCGGGGAACACTACGAGCAGTACTTC. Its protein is CSVGSGEHYEQYF.

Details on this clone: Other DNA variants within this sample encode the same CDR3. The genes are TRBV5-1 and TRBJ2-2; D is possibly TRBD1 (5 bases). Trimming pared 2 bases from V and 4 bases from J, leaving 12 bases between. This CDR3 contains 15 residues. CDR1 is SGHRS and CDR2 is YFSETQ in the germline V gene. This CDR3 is CASSLGQGGTGELFF. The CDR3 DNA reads TGCGCCAGCAGCTTAGGGCAGGGTGGCACCGGGGAGCTGTTTTTT.

The CDR3 here is CASSQRDSLNTGELFF. CDR3 bases: TGCGCCAGCAGCCAGCGGGACAGCTTAAACACCGGGGAGCTGTTTTTT. V gene TRBV4-1 combines with J gene TRBJ2-2; D perhaps matches TRBD1 (7 bases). The CDR3 spans 16 residues. The V end was cut by 3 bases, the J end by 2 bases, with 13 bases between. CDR1 is MGHRA and CDR2 is YSYEKL in the germline V gene.

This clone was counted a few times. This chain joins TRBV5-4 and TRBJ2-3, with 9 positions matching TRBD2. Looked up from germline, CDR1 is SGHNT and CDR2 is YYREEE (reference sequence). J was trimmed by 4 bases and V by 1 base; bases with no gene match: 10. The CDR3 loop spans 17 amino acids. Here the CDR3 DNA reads TGTGCCAGCAGCTTGTTACCGGCGGGGGGGGGCGCAGATACGCAGTATTTT. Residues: CASSLLPAGGGADTQYF.

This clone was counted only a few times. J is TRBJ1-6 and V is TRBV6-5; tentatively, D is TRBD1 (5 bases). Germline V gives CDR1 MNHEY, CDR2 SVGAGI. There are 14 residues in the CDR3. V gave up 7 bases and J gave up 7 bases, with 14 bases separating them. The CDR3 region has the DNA TGTGCCAGCACCGTACGGGGGGAAAATTCACCCCTCCACTTT. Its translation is CASTVRGENSPLHF.

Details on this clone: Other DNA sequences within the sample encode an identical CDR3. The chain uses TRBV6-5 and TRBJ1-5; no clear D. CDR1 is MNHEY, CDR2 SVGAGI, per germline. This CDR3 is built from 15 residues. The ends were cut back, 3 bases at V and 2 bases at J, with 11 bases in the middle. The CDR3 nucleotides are TGTGCCAGCAGTTATCAACGGGGAGGCAATCAGCCCCAGCATTTT. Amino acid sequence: CASSYQRGGNQPQHF.

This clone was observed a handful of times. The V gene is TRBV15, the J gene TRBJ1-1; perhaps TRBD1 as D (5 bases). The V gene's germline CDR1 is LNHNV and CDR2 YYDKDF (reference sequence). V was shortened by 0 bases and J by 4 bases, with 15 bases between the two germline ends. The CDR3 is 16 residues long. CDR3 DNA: TGTGCCACCAGCAGAGAAGGGGCGGGGATGGCCACTGAAGCTTTCTTT. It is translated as CATSREGAGMATEAFF.

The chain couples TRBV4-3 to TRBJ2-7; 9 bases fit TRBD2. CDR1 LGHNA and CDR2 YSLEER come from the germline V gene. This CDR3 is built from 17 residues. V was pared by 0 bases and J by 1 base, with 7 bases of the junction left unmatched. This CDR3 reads CASSQDVSGGASYEQYF. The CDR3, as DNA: TGCGCCAGCAGCCAAGATGTTAGCGGGGGCGCTTCCTACGAGCAGTACTTC.

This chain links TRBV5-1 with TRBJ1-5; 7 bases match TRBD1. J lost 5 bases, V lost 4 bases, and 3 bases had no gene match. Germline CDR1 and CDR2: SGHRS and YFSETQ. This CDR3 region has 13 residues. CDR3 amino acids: CASSPDRYQPQHF. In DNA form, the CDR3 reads TGCGCCAGCAGCCCGGACAGGTATCAGCCCCAGCATTTT.

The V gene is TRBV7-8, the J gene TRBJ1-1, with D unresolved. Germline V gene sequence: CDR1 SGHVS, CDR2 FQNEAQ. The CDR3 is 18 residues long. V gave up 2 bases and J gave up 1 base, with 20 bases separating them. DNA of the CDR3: TGTGCCAGCAGCTTAATATTGGCTGGACCAGGAGGGAACACTGAAGCTTTCTTT. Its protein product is CASSLILAGPGGNTEAFF.